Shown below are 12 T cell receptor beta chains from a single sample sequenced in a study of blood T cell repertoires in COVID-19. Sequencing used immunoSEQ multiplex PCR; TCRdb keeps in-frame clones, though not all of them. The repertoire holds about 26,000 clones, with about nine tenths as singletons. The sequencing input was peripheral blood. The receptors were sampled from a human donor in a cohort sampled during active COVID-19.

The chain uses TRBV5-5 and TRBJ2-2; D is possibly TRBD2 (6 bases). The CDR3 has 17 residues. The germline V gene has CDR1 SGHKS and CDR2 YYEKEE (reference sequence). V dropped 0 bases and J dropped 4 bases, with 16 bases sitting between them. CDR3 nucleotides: TGTGCCAGCAGCTTGGTACTCAGGGCGGAGGGCACCGGGGAGCTGTTTTTT. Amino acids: CASSLVLRAEGTGELFF.

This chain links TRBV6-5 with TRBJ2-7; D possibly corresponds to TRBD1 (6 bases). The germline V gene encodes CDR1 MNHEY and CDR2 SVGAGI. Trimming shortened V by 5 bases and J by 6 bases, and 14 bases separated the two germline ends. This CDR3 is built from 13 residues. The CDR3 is CASSISVQGEQYV. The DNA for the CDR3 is TGTGCCAGCAGTATATCAGTACAGGGCGAGCAGTACGTC.

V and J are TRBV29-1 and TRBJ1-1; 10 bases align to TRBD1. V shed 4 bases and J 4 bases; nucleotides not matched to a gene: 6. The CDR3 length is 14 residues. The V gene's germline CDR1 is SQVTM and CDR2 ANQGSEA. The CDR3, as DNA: TGCAGCGTTGGACAGGGGGCGCGTTTCACTGAAGCTTTCTTT. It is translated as CSVGQGARFTEAFF. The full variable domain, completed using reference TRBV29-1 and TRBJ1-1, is SAVISQKPSRDICQRGTSLTIQCQVDSQVTMMFWYRQQPGQSLTLIATANQGSEATYESGFVIDKFPISRPNLTFSTLTVSNMSPEDSSIYLCSVGQGARFTEAFFGQGTRLTVV.

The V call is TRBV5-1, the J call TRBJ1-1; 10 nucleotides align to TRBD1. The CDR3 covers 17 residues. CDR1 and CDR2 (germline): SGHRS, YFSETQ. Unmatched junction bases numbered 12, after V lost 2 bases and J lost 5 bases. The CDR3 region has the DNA TGCGCCAGCAGCTTCACCTCCAAGACAGGGGGCAAGACTGAAGCTTTCTTT. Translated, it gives CASSFTSKTGGKTEAFF.

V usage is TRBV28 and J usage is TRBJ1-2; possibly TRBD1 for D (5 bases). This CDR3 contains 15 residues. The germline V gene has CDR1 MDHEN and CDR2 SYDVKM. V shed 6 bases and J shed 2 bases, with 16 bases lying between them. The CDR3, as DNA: TGTGCCAGCAGCCCTTGGGGGGACCGAAACTATGGCTACACCTTC. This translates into CASSPWGDRNYGYTF.

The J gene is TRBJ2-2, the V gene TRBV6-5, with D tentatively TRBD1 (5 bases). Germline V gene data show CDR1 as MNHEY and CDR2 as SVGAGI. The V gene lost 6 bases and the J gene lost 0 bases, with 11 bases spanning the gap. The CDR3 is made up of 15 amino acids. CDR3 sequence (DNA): TGTGCCAGCAGCCCAAGACAGACGAACACCGGGGAGCTGTTTTTT. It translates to CASSPRQTNTGELFF.

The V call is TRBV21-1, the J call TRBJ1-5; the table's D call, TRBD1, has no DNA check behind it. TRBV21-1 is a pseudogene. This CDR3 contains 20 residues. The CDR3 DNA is TGTGCCAGCAGCAAAAAAGACCGCGCCCAGGGGCTTGCGGGCAATCAGCCCCAGCATTTT. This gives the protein CASSKKDRAQGLAGNQPQHF.

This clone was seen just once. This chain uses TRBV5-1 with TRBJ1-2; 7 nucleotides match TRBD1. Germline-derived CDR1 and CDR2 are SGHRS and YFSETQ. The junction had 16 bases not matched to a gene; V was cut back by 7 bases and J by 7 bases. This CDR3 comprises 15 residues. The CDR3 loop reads CASHTSGTVLGGYTF. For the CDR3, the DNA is TGCGCCAGCCACACATCCGGGACAGTGTTGGGTGGCTACACCTTC.

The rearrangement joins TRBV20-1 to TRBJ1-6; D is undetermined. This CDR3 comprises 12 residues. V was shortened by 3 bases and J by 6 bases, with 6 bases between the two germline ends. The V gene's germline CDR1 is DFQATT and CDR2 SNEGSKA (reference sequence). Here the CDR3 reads CSASAGNSPLHF. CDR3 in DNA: TGCAGTGCTAGTGCGGGTAATTCACCCCTCCACTTT.

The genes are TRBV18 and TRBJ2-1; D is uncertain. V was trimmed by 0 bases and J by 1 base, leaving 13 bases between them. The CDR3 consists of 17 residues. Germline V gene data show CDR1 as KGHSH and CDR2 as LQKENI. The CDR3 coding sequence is TGTGCCAGCTCACCACCCGGATGGTCAGGATCCTACAATGAGCAGTTCTTC. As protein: CASSPPGWSGSYNEQFF.

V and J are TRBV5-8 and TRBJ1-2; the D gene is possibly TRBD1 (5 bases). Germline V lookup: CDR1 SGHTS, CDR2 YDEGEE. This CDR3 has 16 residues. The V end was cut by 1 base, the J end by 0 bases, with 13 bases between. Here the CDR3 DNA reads TGTGCCAGCAGCTTGCGGGGCGGGAGTTCTAACTATGGCTACACCTTC. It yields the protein CASSLRGGSSNYGYTF.

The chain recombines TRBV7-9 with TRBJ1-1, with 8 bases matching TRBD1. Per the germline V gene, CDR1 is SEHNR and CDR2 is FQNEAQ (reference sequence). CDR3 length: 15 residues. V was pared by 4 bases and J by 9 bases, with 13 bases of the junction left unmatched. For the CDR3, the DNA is TGTGCCAGCAGCTCAGAACAGGGCGGGACAGGAAAAGCTTTCTTT. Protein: CASSSEQGGTGKAFF.